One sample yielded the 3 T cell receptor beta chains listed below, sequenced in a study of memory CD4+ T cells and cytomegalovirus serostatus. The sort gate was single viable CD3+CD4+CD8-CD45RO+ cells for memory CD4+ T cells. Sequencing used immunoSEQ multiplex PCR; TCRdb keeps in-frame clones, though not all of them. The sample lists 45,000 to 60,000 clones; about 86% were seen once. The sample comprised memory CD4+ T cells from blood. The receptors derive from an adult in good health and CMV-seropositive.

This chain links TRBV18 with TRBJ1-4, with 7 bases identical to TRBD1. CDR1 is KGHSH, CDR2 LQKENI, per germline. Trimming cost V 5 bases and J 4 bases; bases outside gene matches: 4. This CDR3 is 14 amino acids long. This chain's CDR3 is CASSADRLNEKLFF. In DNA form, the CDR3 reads TGTGCCAGCTCAGCGGACAGGCTTAATGAAAAACTGTTTTTT.

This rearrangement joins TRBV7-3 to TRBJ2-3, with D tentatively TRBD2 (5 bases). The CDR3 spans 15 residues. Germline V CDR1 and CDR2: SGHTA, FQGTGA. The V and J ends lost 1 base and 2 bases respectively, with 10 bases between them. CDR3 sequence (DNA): TGTGCCAGCAGCTTAAGCCCTAGCAACACAGATACGCAGTATTTT. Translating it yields CASSLSPSNTDTQYF.

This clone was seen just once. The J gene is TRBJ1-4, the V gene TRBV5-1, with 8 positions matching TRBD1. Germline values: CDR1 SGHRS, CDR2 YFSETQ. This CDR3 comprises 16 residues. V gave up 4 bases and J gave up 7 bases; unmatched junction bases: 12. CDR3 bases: TGCGCCAGCAGCCGACAGATAGACAGGGGTTCTGAAAAACTGTTTTTT. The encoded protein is CASSRQIDRGSEKLFF.